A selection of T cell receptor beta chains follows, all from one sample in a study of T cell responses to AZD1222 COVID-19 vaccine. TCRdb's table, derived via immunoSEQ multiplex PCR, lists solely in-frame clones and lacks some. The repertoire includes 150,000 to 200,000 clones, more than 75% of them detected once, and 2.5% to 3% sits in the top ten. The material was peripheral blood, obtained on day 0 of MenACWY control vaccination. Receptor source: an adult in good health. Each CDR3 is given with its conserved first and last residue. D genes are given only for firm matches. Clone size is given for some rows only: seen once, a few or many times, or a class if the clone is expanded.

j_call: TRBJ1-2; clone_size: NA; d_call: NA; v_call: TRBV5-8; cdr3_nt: TGTGCCAGCAGCCTCGACAGCCACGGCTACACCTTC; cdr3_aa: CASSLDSHGYTF
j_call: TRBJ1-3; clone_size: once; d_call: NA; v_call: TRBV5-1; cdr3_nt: TGCGCCAGCAGCTTAGGGGAAGGTGGAAACACCATATATTTT; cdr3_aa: CASSLGEGGNTIYF
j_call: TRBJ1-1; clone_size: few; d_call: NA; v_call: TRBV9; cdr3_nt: TGTGCCAGCAGCGTAGTGTCGGATAACACTGAAGCTTTCTTT; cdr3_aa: CASSVVSDNTEAFF
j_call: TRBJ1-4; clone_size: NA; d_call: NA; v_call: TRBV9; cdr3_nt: TGTGCCAGCAGCGTAGGGCAGGGTCAGCTTGGAACTAATGAAAAACTGTTTTTT; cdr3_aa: CASSVGQGQLGTNEKLFF
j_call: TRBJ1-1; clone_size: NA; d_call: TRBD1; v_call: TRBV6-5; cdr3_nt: TGTGCCAGCAGCTCAACCCTTAACAGGGGGAGCGGCGCTTTCTTT; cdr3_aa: CASSSTLNRGSGAFF
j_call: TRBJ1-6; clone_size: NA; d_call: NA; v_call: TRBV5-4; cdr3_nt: TGTGCCAGCACCACAACGGATGGGGGTGGGATTTTTGTTTCACCCCTCCACTTT; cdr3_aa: CASTTTDGGGIFVSPLHF
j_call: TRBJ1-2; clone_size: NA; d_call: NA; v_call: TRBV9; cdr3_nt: TGTGCCAGCAGCGTAGACTTGCGTAGTGGCTACACCTTC; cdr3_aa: CASSVDLRSGYTF
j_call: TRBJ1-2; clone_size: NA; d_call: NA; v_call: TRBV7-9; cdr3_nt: TGTGCCAGCAGCCCCAGGACAGATAACTATGGCTACACCTTC; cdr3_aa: CASSPRTDNYGYTF
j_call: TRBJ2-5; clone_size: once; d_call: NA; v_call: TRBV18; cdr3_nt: TGTGCCAGCTCATCCCAAGAGACCCAGTACTTC; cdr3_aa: CASSSQETQYF
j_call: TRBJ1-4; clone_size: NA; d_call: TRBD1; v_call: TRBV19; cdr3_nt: TGTGCCAGTAGTATAGCCGGACAGGCCCTAGGAGGAAAACTGTTTTTT; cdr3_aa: CASSIAGQALGGKLFF
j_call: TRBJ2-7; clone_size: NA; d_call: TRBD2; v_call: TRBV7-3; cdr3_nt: TGTGCCAGCAGCCAAATGGGACTAGCGGGAAGCGAGCAGTACTTC; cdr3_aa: CASSQMGLAGSEQYF
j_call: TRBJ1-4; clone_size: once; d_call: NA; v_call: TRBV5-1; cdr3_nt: TGCGCCAGCAGCTCGGGGGCAGCCTCTAATGAAAAACTGTTTTTT; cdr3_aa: CASSSGAASNEKLFF
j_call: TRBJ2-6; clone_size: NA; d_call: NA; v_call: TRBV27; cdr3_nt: TGTGCCAGCAGTCCGCGGGACAATTTCTCTGGGGCCAACGTCCTGACTTTC; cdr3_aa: CASSPRDNFSGANVLTF
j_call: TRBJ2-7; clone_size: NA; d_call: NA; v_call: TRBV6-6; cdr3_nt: TGTGCCAGCAGCCGCACTAGCTCCGCCTCCTACGAGCAGTACTTC; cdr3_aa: CASSRTSSASYEQYF
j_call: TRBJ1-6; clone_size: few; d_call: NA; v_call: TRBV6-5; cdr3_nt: TGTGCCAGCAAGCCACTCGGGAATTCACCCCTCCACTTT; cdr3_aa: CASKPLGNSPLHF
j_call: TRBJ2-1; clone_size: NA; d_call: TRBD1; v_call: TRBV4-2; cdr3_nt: TGTGCCAGCAGCCAAGATGGGGACAGGGCCTACAATGAGCAGTTCTTC; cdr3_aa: CASSQDGDRAYNEQFF
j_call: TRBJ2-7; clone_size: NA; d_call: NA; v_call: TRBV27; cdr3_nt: TGTGCCAGCAGTCGATACAGGATGGGCTCCTACGAGCAGTACTTC; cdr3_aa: CASSRYRMGSYEQYF
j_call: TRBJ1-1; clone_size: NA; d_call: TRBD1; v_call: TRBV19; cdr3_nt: TGTGCCCCATCAGGGGGGACTGAAGCTTTCTTT; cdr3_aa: CAPSGGTEAFF
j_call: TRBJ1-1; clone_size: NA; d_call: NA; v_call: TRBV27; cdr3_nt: TGTGCCAGCAGTCTCGGTATATTTGGGCCAGCTTTCTTT; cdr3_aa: CASSLGIFGPAFF
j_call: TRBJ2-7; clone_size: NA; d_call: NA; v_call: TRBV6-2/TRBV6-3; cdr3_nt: TGTGCCAGCAGTCGTGACAGGAGATACGAGCAGTACTTC; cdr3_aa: CASSRDRRYEQYF
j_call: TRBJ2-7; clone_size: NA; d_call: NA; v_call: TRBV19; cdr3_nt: TGTGCCAGTAGCAAGAGGAGCTCCTACGAGCAGTACTTC; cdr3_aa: CASSKRSSYEQYF
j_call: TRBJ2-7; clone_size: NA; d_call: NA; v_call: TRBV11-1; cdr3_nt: TGTGCCAGCAGTTCAGGGGTTCGGGGTTCCTACGAGCAGTACTTC; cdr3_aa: CASSSGVRGSYEQYF
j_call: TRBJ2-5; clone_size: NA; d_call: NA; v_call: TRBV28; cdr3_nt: TGTGCCAGCAGCGGAGGAGGGGCAGAGACCCAGTACTTC; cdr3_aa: CASSGGGAETQYF
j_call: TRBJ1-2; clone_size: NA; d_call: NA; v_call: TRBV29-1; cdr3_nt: TGCAGCGTTGACTGGGACGGTTCCTATGGCTACACCTTC; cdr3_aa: CSVDWDGSYGYTF
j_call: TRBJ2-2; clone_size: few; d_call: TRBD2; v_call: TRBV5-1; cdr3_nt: TGCGCCAGCACCCTAGCGGGGGAGACCACCGGGGAGCTGTTTTTT; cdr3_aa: CASTLAGETTGELFF
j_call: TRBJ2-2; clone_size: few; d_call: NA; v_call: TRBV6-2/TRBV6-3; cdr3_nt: TGTGCCAGCAGTTACCCTCAGGGTCCTAACACCGGGGAGCTGTTTTTT; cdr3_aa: CASSYPQGPNTGELFF
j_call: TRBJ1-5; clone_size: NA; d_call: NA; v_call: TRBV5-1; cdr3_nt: TGCGCCAGCAGCTTTGACGGGACGGCGCCCCAGCATTTT; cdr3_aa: CASSFDGTAPQHF
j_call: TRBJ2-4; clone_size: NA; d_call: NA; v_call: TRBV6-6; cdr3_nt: TGTGCCAGCAGTCTTCCACTCCTCGGTGCCCAAGCCAAAAACATTCAGTACTTC; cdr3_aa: CASSLPLLGAQAKNIQYF